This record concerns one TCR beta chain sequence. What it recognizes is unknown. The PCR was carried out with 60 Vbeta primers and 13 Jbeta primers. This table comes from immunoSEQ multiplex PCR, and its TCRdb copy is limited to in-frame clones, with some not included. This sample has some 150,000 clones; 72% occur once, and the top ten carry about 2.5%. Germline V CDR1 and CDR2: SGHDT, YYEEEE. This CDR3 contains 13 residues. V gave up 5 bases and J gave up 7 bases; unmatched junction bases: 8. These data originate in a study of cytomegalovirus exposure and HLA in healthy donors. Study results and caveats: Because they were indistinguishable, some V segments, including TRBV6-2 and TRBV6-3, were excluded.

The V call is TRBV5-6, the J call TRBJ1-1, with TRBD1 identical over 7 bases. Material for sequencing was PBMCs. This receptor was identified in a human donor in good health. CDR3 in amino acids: CASSFPDRIEAFF. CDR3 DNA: TGTGCCAGCAGTTTTCCGGACAGGATTGAAGCTTTCTTT.